The rows below give T cell receptor beta chains drawn from one sample of a study of shared clonotypes between healthy human individuals. Clones were sequenced by immunoSEQ multiplex PCR, and TCRdb holds only the in-frame ones, with some missing. The sample lists 330,000 or so clones; around 74% were seen once. The sequencing sample was made of memory CD4+ T cells sorted from blood. These receptors were collected from a man aged 25-40 years in good health. Both conserved end residues are part of each CDR3. Fields, in order: J gene, D gene, clone size, V gene, CDR3 protein, CDR3 DNA. The D gene is left open where the match is weak. Rows give clone size only sometimes, using once, few, many, or a class for an expanded clone.

>TRBJ2-3|TRBD2|.|TRBV6-1
CASSELAGGQDTQYF
TGTGCCAGCAGTGAACTAGCGGGAGGGCAAGATACGCAGTATTTT
>TRBJ1-2|.|.|TRBV28
CASSFPLYGYTF
TGTGCCAGCAGTTTTCCTCTCTATGGCTACACCTTC
>TRBJ1-2|TRBD1|.|TRBV10-3
CATLTGNYGYTF
TGTGCCACCTTGACAGGGAACTATGGCTACACCTTC
>TRBJ2-5|.|.|TRBV6-5
CASSSGGLIGKETQYF
TGTGCCAGCAGTTCCGGGGGTCTCATCGGCAAAGAGACCCAGTACTTC
>TRBJ2-7|.|.|TRBV28
CASVAATYEQYF
TGTGCCAGCGTAGCGGCCACCTACGAGCAGTACTTC
>TRBJ2-7|.|.|TRBV28
CASSPPGFSYEQYF
TGTGCCAGCAGTCCTCCCGGGTTCTCCTACGAGCAGTACTTC
>TRBJ2-7|TRBD1|.|TRBV6-5
CASRLTGDSRGQYF
TGTGCCAGCAGGTTGACAGGGGATTCCCGCGGTCAGTACTTC
>TRBJ2-3|.|.|TRBV27
CASSHRGTDTQYF
TGTGCCAGCAGTCACCGGGGCACAGATACGCAGTATTTT
>TRBJ1-3|.|.|TRBV11-2
CASSLGVGGRSGNTIYF
TGTGCCAGCAGCTTAGGTGTCGGGGGTCGGAGTGGAAACACCATATATTTT
>TRBJ1-4|.|.|TRBV6-5
CASLSVDEKLFF
TGTGCCAGCTTGAGTGTTGATGAAAAACTGTTTTTT
>TRBJ2-2|TRBD1|once|TRBV9
CASSVRGQWNTGELFF
TGTGCCAGCAGCGTTCGGGGACAGTGGAACACCGGGGAGCTGTTTTTT
>TRBJ2-5|.|.|TRBV6-6
CASSLLGETQYF
TGTGCCAGCAGTCTTTTGGGGGAGACCCAGTACTTC
>TRBJ2-2|.|.|TRBV5-6
CASSRTDILGELFF
TGTGCCAGCAGCCGTACCGACATTTTGGGGGAGCTGTTTTTT
>TRBJ2-4|.|.|TRBV14
CASSPGRGDIQYF
TGTGCCAGCAGCCCCGGAAGGGGTGACATTCAGTACTTC
>TRBJ2-5|.|.|TRBV5-4
CASSSIASLSGETQYF
TGTGCCAGCAGCTCCATAGCGTCGCTTTCAGGGGAGACCCAGTACTTC
>TRBJ2-3|TRBD2|.|TRBV18
CASSPGGSADTQYF
TGTGCCAGCTCACCGGGAGGGAGTGCAGATACGCAGTATTTT
>TRBJ2-7|TRBD2|.|TRBV20-1
CSASREDEQYF
TGCAGTGCTAGTCGGGAGGACGAGCAGTACTTC
>TRBJ2-1|TRBD1|.|TRBV5-1
CASSPGQLYNEQFF
TGCGCCAGCAGCCCGGGACAGCTCTACAATGAGCAGTTCTTC
>TRBJ2-1|TRBD2|.|TRBV28
CASSLGTSGNNEQFF
TGTGCCAGCAGTTTGGGGACTAGCGGGAACAATGAGCAGTTCTTC
>TRBJ1-2|.|few|TRBV6-5
CASSRTELYGYTF
TGTGCCAGCAGTCGGACAGAGTTATATGGCTACACCTTC
>TRBJ2-5|.|.|TRBV5-4
CASNFGQGETQYF
TGTGCCAGCAACTTCGGTCAGGGGGAGACCCAGTACTTC
>TRBJ2-7|.|.|TRBV5-4
CASSLQAAANYEQYF
TGTGCCAGCAGCTTGCAAGCGGCAGCAAACTACGAGCAGTACTTC
>TRBJ1-2|TRBD1|.|TRBV6-6
CASSQGQGAYGYTF
TGTGCCAGCAGCCAAGGACAGGGAGCCTATGGCTACACCTTC
>TRBJ1-1|.|many|TRBV10-1
CASSDPQGQAFF
TGCGCCAGCAGTGATCCGCAGGGACAAGCTTTCTTT
>TRBJ1-2|.|.|TRBV7-9
CASSSQRPGTHKGYGYTF
TGTGCCAGCAGCTCTCAGCGCCCCGGGACTCACAAGGGCTATGGCTACACCTTC
>TRBJ1-5|.|.|TRBV5-6
CASSRWNQPQHF
TGTGCCAGCTCTCGGTGGAATCAGCCCCAGCATTTT
>TRBJ1-3|.|.|TRBV7-2
CASSLGRAANGNTIYF
TGTGCCAGCAGCTTAGGCAGGGCAGCCAACGGAAACACCATATATTTT
>TRBJ2-1|.|.|TRBV19
CASSIDQGTYNEQFF
TGTGCCAGTAGTATAGATCAGGGGACTTACAATGAGCAGTTCTTC
>TRBJ1-2|.|.|TRBV5-4
CASNAAGSRGGGYTF
TGTGCCAGCAACGCCGCCGGTAGCAGGGGCGGGGGCTACACCTTC
>TRBJ2-1|.|.|TRBV13
CASSSLDRYGDEQFF
TGTGCCAGCAGCTCCCTAGACAGGTACGGTGATGAGCAGTTCTTC
>TRBJ2-5|TRBD2|many|TRBV2
CASSARTLGGREIRYF
TGTGCCAGCAGTGCTAGGACCCTAGGTGGGCGGGAGATCAGGTACTTC
>TRBJ2-7|.|.|TRBV30
CAWSVQVRGEQYF
TGTGCCTGGAGTGTACAGGTCAGAGGGGAGCAGTACTTC
>TRBJ2-1|.|.|TRBV5-1
CASSRRQGYNEQFF
TGCGCCAGCAGCCGGAGGCAGGGCTACAATGAGCAGTTCTTC
>TRBJ2-4|.|.|TRBV29-1
CSVLARTDQNIQYF
TGCAGCGTTTTGGCCCGAACAGATCAAAACATTCAGTACTTC
>TRBJ2-3|.|.|TRBV5-1
CASSPDSYTDTQYF
TGCGCCAGCAGCCCTGACAGCTACACAGATACGCAGTATTTT
>TRBJ2-2|.|once|TRBV28
CASSSIRDRRNTGELFF
TGTGCCAGCAGTTCTATTAGGGACCGGAGAAACACCGGGGAGCTGTTTTTT
>TRBJ1-2|TRBD1|few|TRBV27
CASSWGPQGADGYTF
TGTGCCAGCAGCTGGGGGCCACAGGGGGCGGATGGCTACACCTTC
>TRBJ2-1|TRBD2|.|TRBV4-2
CASSQDPGLAGDAEQFF
TGTGCCAGCAGCCAAGATCCGGGACTAGCGGGAGACGCTGAGCAGTTCTTC
>TRBJ2-7|TRBD2|.|TRBV6-5
CASIRLAGGYEQYF
TGTGCCAGCATCCGACTAGCGGGGGGATACGAGCAGTACTTC
>TRBJ2-6|.|.|TRBV10-3
CAISVRVGANVLTF
TGTGCCATCAGTGTAAGGGTTGGGGCCAACGTCCTGACTTTC
>TRBJ2-1|.|.|TRBV10-3
CAISDPRSSYNEQFF
TGTGCCATCAGTGACCCCCGGAGCTCCTACAATGAGCAGTTCTTC
>TRBJ1-2|TRBD1|.|TRBV28
CATHNPTGGDYGYTF
TGTGCCACCCATAACCCGACAGGGGGGGACTATGGCTACACCTTC
>TRBJ1-3|.|.|TRBV5-1
CASSKDGPSSGNTIYF
TGCGCCAGCAGCAAGGACGGGCCGTCCTCTGGAAACACCATATATTTT
>TRBJ2-1|.|few|TRBV28
CASSSLPRQGNEQFF
TGTGCCAGCAGTTCCCTCCCGAGGCAGGGCAATGAGCAGTTCTTC
>TRBJ1-3|.|.|TRBV5-1
CASSLGSPQVSGNTIYF
TGCGCCAGCAGCTTGGGCTCGCCACAGGTTTCTGGAAACACCATATATTTT
>TRBJ1-4|.|.|TRBV10-1
CASTRDAEVANEKLFF
TGCGCCAGCACGAGGGACGCCGAGGTAGCTAATGAAAAACTGTTTTTT
>TRBJ1-5|TRBD1|.|TRBV15
CATSRGRQGGQPQHF
TGTGCCACCAGCAGAGGACGACAGGGGGGTCAGCCCCAGCATTTT
>TRBJ2-1|TRBD2|.|TRBV5-1
CASSSGGRAYNEQFF
TGCGCCAGCAGCTCAGGCGGGAGGGCCTACAATGAGCAGTTCTTC
>TRBJ1-4|.|.|TRBV15
CATSRGDNFPFF
TGTGCCACCAGCAGAGGGGACAATTTTCCGTTTTTT
>TRBJ2-7|.|.|TRBV19
CASSIIGGDSYEQYF
TGTGCCAGTAGTATAATTGGGGGCGACTCCTACGAGCAGTACTTC
>TRBJ2-7|.|.|TRBV5-5
CASSLASTNYEQYF
TGTGCCAGCAGCTTGGCTAGTACCAACTACGAGCAGTACTTC
>TRBJ2-7|TRBD1|.|TRBV5-1
CASSYSGTGGYEQYF
TGCGCCAGCAGCTATTCCGGGACAGGGGGTTACGAGCAGTACTTC
>TRBJ1-5|.|few|TRBV18
CASSPQGSNQPQHF
TGTGCCAGCTCACCACAAGGGAGCAATCAGCCCCAGCATTTT
>TRBJ2-3|TRBD2|.|TRBV2
CASSQRLADLNTQYF
TGTGCCAGCAGTCAAAGACTAGCGGATCTTAATACGCAGTATTTT